One and the same sample provided the 20 T cell receptor beta chains below, sequenced in a study of identifying expanded T cells in peripheral blood. Some clones are missing from TCRdb's copy, which holds only in-frame ones; the method was immunoSEQ multiplex PCR. This table has approximately 83,000 clones, 70% to 90% appearing once. Sequencing was done on a sample of blood. The source is a person aged 18 to 70 in good health.

V and J are TRBV14 and TRBJ2-2; TRBD1 or TRBD2 may be the D gene (5 bases each). Germline CDR1 and CDR2: SGHDN and FVKESK. Trimming removed 4 bases from V and 5 bases from J, with 8 bases in between. This CDR3 comprises 13 residues. CDR3 sequence (DNA): TGTGCCAGCAGCCCTTGGGGGACCGGGGAGCTGTTTTTT. Encoded protein: CASSPWGTGELFF.

This clone was counted a single time. The CDR3 region has the DNA TGTGCCAGCGGAACTCAGTCCCGGAAAAACATTCAGTACTTC. Amino acids: CASGTQSRKNIQYF. This sequence joins TRBV6-5 and TRBJ2-4; D gene uncertain. V was pared by 8 bases and J by 4 bases, with 15 bases between. CDR1 and CDR2 (germline): MNHEY, SVGAGI. This CDR3 is built from 14 residues.

The chain is built from TRBV27 and TRBJ1-2; unclear D gene. This CDR3 is 13 amino acids long. CDR1 and CDR2 from the germline V gene are MNHEY and SMNVEV (reference sequence). V was clipped by 3 bases and J by 4 bases, with 9 bases between them. CDR3: CASSFNIGYGYTF. As DNA, the CDR3 is TGTGCCAGCAGTTTTAACATAGGCTATGGCTACACCTTC.

This sequence joins TRBV7-2 and TRBJ1-3, with a weak D call TRBD1 (6 bases). This CDR3 spans 14 amino acids. Germline loops: CDR1 SGHTA, CDR2 FQGNSA. V lost 5 bases, J lost 6 bases, and 14 bases lay in between. In DNA, the CDR3 is TGTGCCAGCAGCGTCCTAAACAGGGAAAACACCATATATTTT. It specifies CASSVLNRENTIYF.

The chain recombines TRBV5-6 with TRBJ1-1, with D hard to call. The V gene's germline CDR1 is SGHDT and CDR2 YYEEEE. Trimming took 0 bases from V and 11 from J, leaving 20 bases between them. The CDR3 covers 15 residues. The CDR3 region is CASSLVGVGGIEAFF. CDR3 nucleotides: TGTGCCAGCAGCTTGGTCGGAGTTGGAGGGATTGAGGCTTTCTTT.

This rearrangement joins TRBV5-6 to TRBJ1-2; 8 nucleotides agree with TRBD1. J lost 11 bases, V lost 1 base, and 13 bases had no gene match. The CDR3 runs to 15 residues. From germline, CDR1 is SGHDT and CDR2 YYEEEE. The CDR3 protein is CASSLWAGGATGYTF. The DNA for the CDR3 is TGTGCCAGCAGCTTGTGGGCAGGGGGCGCAACCGGGTACACCTTC.

This chain joins TRBV19 and TRBJ1-3; TRBD1 aligns across 7 bases. CDR1 is LNHDA, CDR2 SQIVND, per germline (reference sequence). CDR3 length: 11 residues. V shed 11 bases and J 2 bases; nucleotides not matched to a gene: 0. The CDR3 nucleotides are TGTGCCGGGACAGCTGGAAACACCATATATTTT. Its translation is CAGTAGNTIYF. Based on the CDR3 plus reference TRBV19 and TRBJ1-3, the full variable domain is DGGITQSPKYLFRKEGQNVTLSCEQNLNHDAMYWYRQDPGQGLRLIYYSQIVNDFQKGDIAEGYSVSREKKESFPLTVTSAQKNPTAFYLCAGTAGNTIYFGEGSWLTVV.

V is TRBV6-6 and J is TRBJ1-4; the match to TRBD1 covers 7 bases. After removal of 7 bases from V and 10 bases from J, the junction contained 18 bases not matched to a gene. Germline V gene lookup returns CDR1 MNHNY and CDR2 SVGAGI (reference sequence). This CDR3 has 16 amino acids. The CDR3 region is CASKTTRDRAFGKLFF. DNA of the CDR3: TGTGCCAGCAAGACGACCCGGGACAGAGCTTTCGGAAAACTGTTTTTT.

This CDR3 is CASSLSSARSYEQYF. The CDR3 region has the DNA TGTGCCAGCAGCTTGTCTTCTGCCAGATCCTACGAGCAGTACTTC. V gene TRBV5-4 combines with J gene TRBJ2-7; D gene uncertain. Trimming took off 1 base at V and 1 base at J, with 12 bases between the two ends. The CDR3 length is 15 residues. Germline CDR1 and CDR2: SGHNT and YYREEE (reference sequence).

V is TRBV18 and J is TRBJ2-1; no clear D gene. Per the germline V gene, CDR1 is KGHSH and CDR2 is LQKENI. The length of the CDR3 is 14 residues. Trimming shortened V by 2 bases and J by 2 bases, and 7 bases separated the two germline ends. CDR3 region: CASSPVQAYNEQFF. CDR3 nucleotides: TGTGCCAGCTCACCAGTGCAGGCCTACAATGAGCAGTTCTTC.

CDR3 loop: CASSVSGLEDTQYF. Written as DNA, the CDR3 is TGTGCCAGCAGCGTATCGGGACTTGAGGATACGCAGTATTTT. The gene calls are TRBV9 and TRBJ2-3, with a possible D match to TRBD2 (6 bases). The CDR3 is 14 residues long. Trimming removed 1 base at V and 6 bases at J, with 12 bases between. The V gene's germline CDR1 is SGDLS and CDR2 YYNGEE. The full variable domain, with the rest looked up from reference TRBV9 and TRBJ2-3, is DSGVTQTPKHLITATGQRVTLRCSPRSGDLSVYWYQQSLDQGLQFLIQYYNGEERAKGNILERFSAQQFPDLHSELNLSSLELGDSALYFCASSVSGLEDTQYFGPGTRLTVL.

This chain joins TRBV2 and TRBJ1-1; D ambiguous. The germline V gene encodes CDR1 SNHLY and CDR2 FYNNEI. This CDR3 contains 15 residues. V was shortened by 6 bases and J by 11 bases, with 25 bases between the two germline ends. The CDR3 region is CASRVNPTGSLSAFF. The CDR3 DNA sequence: TGTGCCAGCAGGGTGAACCCGACGGGCAGCCTATCGGCTTTCTTT.

The V and J genes are TRBV6-1 and TRBJ1-1; D remains unclear. The CDR3 has 13 residues. CDR1 and CDR2 from the germline V gene are MNHNS and SASEGT. The V end was cut by 7 bases, the J end by 5 bases, with 14 bases between. CDR3: CASIMGGRTEAFF. In DNA, the CDR3 is TGTGCCAGCATCATGGGAGGGAGAACTGAAGCTTTCTTT.

The gene calls are TRBV5-4 and TRBJ2-3; D uncertain. V lost 1 base and J 4 bases, leaving 7 bases between the germline ends. Germline V gene sequence: CDR1 SGHNT, CDR2 YYREEE (reference sequence). The CDR3 runs 13 residues. DNA for the CDR3: TGTGCCAGCAGCTTGTATATGGCAGATACGCAGTATTTT. Protein product: CASSLYMADTQYF.

The chain joins TRBV5-6 to TRBJ1-4, with D perhaps TRBD1 (6 bases). CDR1 is SGHDT and CDR2 is YYEEEE in the germline V gene. The CDR3 is 14 amino acids. V was clipped by 6 bases and J by 8 bases, with 17 bases between them. Here the CDR3 DNA reads TGTGCCAGCACCCTGAGACAGGCGGTGGAAAAACTGTTTTTT. It yields the protein CASTLRQAVEKLFF.

A word on this clone: The sample holds other DNA sequences that translate to the same CDR3. The CDR3 reads CASSLTNTGELFF. CDR3 DNA: TGTGCCAGCAGCCTTACGAACACCGGGGAGCTGTTTTTT. The V and J genes are TRBV11-2 and TRBJ2-2; D call uncertain. V was trimmed by 5 bases and J by 0 bases, leaving 4 bases between them. Germline CDR1 reads SGHAT; CDR2 reads FQNNGV. CDR3 length equals 13 residues.

This clone counts as medium-sized. The chain employs TRBV10-3 and TRBJ1-2, with D tentatively TRBD1 (6 bases). V was clipped by 9 bases and J by 7 bases, with 18 bases between them. Looked up from germline, CDR1 is ENHRY and CDR2 is SYGVKD. This CDR3 contains 13 residues. CDR3 loop: CAISGGLQGGYTF. The DNA of the CDR3 is TGTGCCATTAGCGGGGGGTTACAGGGTGGCTACACCTTC.

The chain links TRBV7-3 to TRBJ2-6; no reliable D call. Germline V gene sequence: CDR1 SGHTA, CDR2 FQGTGA. The CDR3 loop spans 16 amino acids. V shed 5 bases and J shed 5 bases, with 16 bases lying between them. The CDR3 bases are TGTGCCAGCAGCCCACAAGCACAAAGTCGGGCCAACGTCCTGACTTTC. Protein product: CASSPQAQSRANVLTF.

This clone was recorded once. The chain is built from TRBV2 and TRBJ2-5, with D perhaps assigned TRBD1 or TRBD2 (5 bases each). The length of the CDR3 is 14 residues. The germline V gene has CDR1 SNHLY and CDR2 FYNNEI. Trimming pared 7 bases from V and 5 bases from J, leaving 17 bases between. The CDR3 nucleotides read TGTGCCAGCAAGGCAAGGGACGCCCAGGAGACCCAGTACTTC. Amino acids: CASKARDAQETQYF.

The chain joins TRBV7-8 to TRBJ1-5; D is undetermined. Germline V CDR1 and CDR2: SGHVS, FQNEAQ. This CDR3 contains 16 residues. The V end lost 5 bases, the J end lost 3 bases, and 17 bases lay between the germline ends. Written as DNA, the CDR3 is TGTGCCAGCAGCCCGGAGGGTGAGACCTACAATCAGCCCCAGCATTTT. This gives the protein CASSPEGETYNQPQHF. The complete variable domain, with remaining parts taken from reference TRBV7-8 and TRBJ1-5, reads GAGVSQSPRYKVAKRGQDVALRCDPISGHVSLFWYQQALGQGPEFLTYFQNEAQLDKSGLPSDRFFAERPEGSVSTLKIQRTQQEDSAVYLCASSPEGETYNQPQHFGDGTRLSIL.